What follows are 30 T cell receptor beta chains derived from one specimen sequenced in a study of T cells in women clearing cervical HPV infection. Method: immunoSEQ multiplex PCR; TCRdb's copy keeps in-frame clones and lacks some. The sample data list approximately 30,000 clones. Sequencing used blood buffy coat. The receptor source for this set is a woman aged 18 to 75 with a cervical HPV16 infection that either progressed to CIN3+ or cleared (not recorded which).

About this clone: The read stops 3 residues short of the end of the CDR3; the missing end is completed from the germline J gene. The chain employs TRBV30 and TRBJ2-5, with 9 bases matching TRBD2. The CDR3 consists of 14 residues. The J segment lost 5 bases and the V segment lost 0 bases, leaving 4 bases of the junction unmatched. Germline V gene sequence: CDR1 GTSNPN, CDR2 SVGIG (reference sequence). The sequenced CDR3 bases are TGTGCCTGGAGTGTAGCGGGAGGTCTTGAGACC. Protein: CAWSVAGGLET. The CDR3, in full, reads CAWSVAGGLETQYF.

Notes on this clone: Read sequence stops 3 residues before the CDR3 end, and the germline J gene provides the missing end. This sequence joins TRBV2 and TRBJ2-5; no clear D. Germline V gene data show CDR1 as SNHLY and CDR2 as FYNNEI. V was cut by 5 bases and J by 2 bases, with 3 bases left in between. The CDR3 loop spans 11 amino acids. The CDR3 sequence: CASSYQETQYF. CDR3 DNA (partial): TGTGCCAGCAGTTATCAAGAGACC.

Comment on this clone: Read data end 3 residues before the CDR3 end; the end is taken from the germline J gene. J is TRBJ2-1 and V is TRBV20-1; 7 positions agree with TRBD2. This CDR3 is built from 14 residues. The germline CDR1 and CDR2 sequences are DFQATT and SNEGSKA (reference sequence). V dropped 5 bases and J dropped 4; count of bases not matched to a gene: 8. The DNA read from the CDR3 is TGCAGTGCTTCTGTTGCTAGCGGATACAATGAG. It yields the protein CSASVASGYNE. The full CDR3 protein reads CSASVASGYNEQFF.

To note about this clone: Read data end 3 residues before the CDR3 end; the end is taken from the germline J gene. The genes are TRBV18 and TRBJ2-3, with a tentative D call TRBD2 (5 bases). V was shortened by 5 bases and J by 4 bases, with 13 bases between the two germline ends. This CDR3 spans 14 amino acids. The germline CDR1 and CDR2 sequences are KGHSH and LQKENI. CDR3 bases read: TGTGCCAGCTCAACCCAGCCTAGCCCAGATACG. This sequence encodes CASSTQPSPDT. Given in full, the CDR3 is CASSTQPSPDTQYF.

Of note for this clone: The missing CDR3 end, 3 residues past where the read stops, is filled in from the germline J gene. J is TRBJ2-4 and V is TRBV7-9, with D perhaps TRBD1 (6 bases). CDR3 length equals 13 residues. Germline V gene sequence: CDR1 SEHNR, CDR2 FQNEAQ (reference sequence). CDR3 region: CATLGQPTYGQYF. CDR3 DNA (partial): TGTGCCACACTTGGACAGCCAACCTATGGT. Supplemented by reference TRBV7-9 and TRBJ2-4, the full variable domain reads DTGVSQNPRHKITKRGQNVTFRCDPISEHNRLYWYRQTLGQGPEFLTYFQNEAQLEKSRLLSDRFSAERPKGSFSTLEIQRTEQGDSAMYLCATLGQPTYGQYFGAGTRLSVL.

For this clone: Read sequence stops 3 residues before the CDR3 end, and the germline J gene provides the missing end. The rearrangement uses TRBV20-1 and TRBJ2-3, with D tentatively TRBD1 or TRBD2 (6 bases each). V lost 6 bases and J lost 4, with 11 bases in between. CDR1 and CDR2 (germline): DFQATT, SNEGSKA (reference sequence). The CDR3 has 12 amino acids. This CDR3 reads CSAMEGADTQYF. The part of the CDR3 DNA that was read is TGCAGTGCCATGGAGGGGGCAGATACG.

Turning to this clone: The CDR3 end lies 3 residues beyond the end of the read and is filled in from the germline J gene. The chain joins TRBV2 to TRBJ2-1; 9 bases align to TRBD2. The V gene end was trimmed by 1 base and the J gene end by 0 bases; junction bases not matched to a gene: 7. This CDR3 has 18 residues. CDR1 is SNHLY, CDR2 FYNNEI, per germline. The covered CDR3 bases are TGTGCCAGCAGTGAAGAACTAGCGGGTTTAAGCTCCTACAATGAG. It specifies CASSEELAGLSSYNE. The full CDR3 reads CASSEELAGLSSYNEQFF. Full variable domain (missing parts from reference TRBV2 and TRBJ2-1): EPEVTQTPSHQVTQMGQEVILRCVPISNHLYFYWYRQILGQKVEFLVSFYNNEISEKSEIFDDQFSVERPDGSNFTLKIRSTKLEDSAMYFCASSEELAGLSSYNEQFFGPGTRLTVL.

As concerns this clone: The read stops 3 residues short of the end of the CDR3; the missing end is completed from the germline J gene. This chain joins TRBV2 and TRBJ2-3, with 9 bases identical to TRBD2. Germline trimming cut 4 bases from V and 3 bases from J; bases unmatched to any gene: 5. The germline CDR1 and CDR2 sequences are SNHLY and FYNNEI. CDR3 length: 15 residues. CDR3 DNA, as far as it was read: TGTGCCAGCAGTGTTTCTAGCGGGAAGACAGATACG. The encoded protein is CASSVSSGKTDT. The full CDR3 is CASSVSSGKTDTQYF.

Concerning this clone itself: The read comes to an end 3 residues before the CDR3 does, leaving the germline J gene to fill in the end. The rearrangement joins TRBV20-1 to TRBJ2-3; D unclear. CDR1 is DFQATT and CDR2 is SNEGSKA in the germline V gene (reference sequence). The CDR3 covers 10 residues. The chain's CDR3 is CSGLEETQYF. CDR3 DNA (partial): TGCAGTGGGCTAGAGGAGACG.

In regard to this clone: Read sequence stops 3 residues before the CDR3 end, and the germline J gene provides the missing end. The rearrangement joins TRBV7-2 to TRBJ1-1, with D tentatively TRBD1 (5 bases). Germline CDR1 is SGHTA and CDR2 is FQGNSA. CDR3 size: 13 residues. The sequenced part of the CDR3 DNA is TGTGCCAGCAGCTTGAACAGGAAAGATACG. This encodes CASSLNRKDT. The CDR3 in its entirety is CASSLNRKDTAFF.

With respect to this clone: The CDR3 end lies 3 residues beyond the end of the read and is filled in from the germline J gene. The genes are TRBV4-2 and TRBJ1-5; 9 bases agree with TRBD1. The germline V gene has CDR1 LGHNA and CDR2 YNFKEQ. The CDR3 sequence is 19 residues long. V was pared by 3 bases and J by 0 bases, with 12 bases of the junction left unmatched. The CDR3 DNA, read in part, is TGTGCCAGCAGCCATCACGCGGGACAGGGACAATATAGCAATCAGCCC. Translated, it gives CASSHHAGQGQYSNQP. The whole CDR3 sequence reads CASSHHAGQGQYSNQPQHF.

A remark on this clone: This sample also contains other DNA sequences that code for the same CDR3. This CDR3 is CASSSRVGELFF. The part of the CDR3 DNA that was read is TGTGCCAGCAGCTCCAGGGTCGGGGAG. V usage is TRBV7-9 and J usage is TRBJ2-2, with D possibly being TRBD1 (5 bases). With the read ending 3 residues before the CDR3 end, the germline J gene is used to fill in that end. The V gene lost 4 bases and the J gene lost 7 bases, with 7 bases spanning the gap. CDR1 and CDR2 (germline): SEHNR, FQNEAQ (reference sequence). The CDR3 has 12 residues.

A note on this clone: The sequence runs out 3 residues before the end of the CDR3; the remainder is reconstructed from the germline J gene. This chain joins TRBV20-1 and TRBJ2-1; the match to TRBD2 covers 15 bases. This CDR3 has 13 amino acids. Germline V lookup: CDR1 DFQATT, CDR2 SNEGSKA (reference sequence). V gave up 6 bases and J gave up 9 bases; unmatched junction bases: 3. The CDR3 DNA, read in part, is TGCAGTGCGGGGACTAGCGGGGGGCGTGAG. It codes for CSAGTSGGRE. The entire CDR3 reads CSAGTSGGREQFF.

A word on this clone: The read falls 3 residues short of the CDR3 end, and the missing part is taken from the germline J gene. V usage is TRBV4-2 and J usage is TRBJ1-5, with D possibly being TRBD1 (5 bases). Germline CDR1 and CDR2: LGHNA and YNFKEQ. The CDR3 is made up of 16 amino acids. Trimming cost V 0 bases and J 1 base, with 10 bases left between them. The chain's CDR3 is CASSQDRAGSNQPQHF. The CDR3 bases that were read are TGTGCCAGCAGCCAAGATCGGGCAGGGAGCAATCAGCCC.

As regards this clone: The CDR3 end lies 3 residues beyond the end of the read and is filled in from the germline J gene. J is TRBJ2-3 and V is TRBV30; the match to TRBD1 covers 8 bases. CDR3 size: 13 residues. Germline loops: CDR1 GTSNPN, CDR2 SVGIG (reference sequence). The CDR3 bases that were read are TGTGCCTGGAGCGGGACAGGCAATCAGCCG. It yields the protein CAWSGTGNQP. In full, the CDR3 reads CAWSGTGNQPQYF.

Points on this clone: The read finishes 3 residues shy of the CDR3 end, and the germline J gene is used to complete it. The chain joins TRBV6-2 or TRBV6-3 to TRBJ2-1, with 10 bases fitting TRBD2. V trimming: 2 bases; J trimming: 8 bases; junction bases outside the gene matches: 9. This CDR3 contains 16 residues. Per germline, CDR1 MNHEY and CDR2 SVGEGT. CDR3 bases read: TGTGCCAGCAGTTACGGCCCTAGCGGGAGTATCTATGAG. Protein: CASSYGPSGSIYE. In full, the CDR3 reads CASSYGPSGSIYEQFF.

On this clone: The observed sequence ends 3 residues before the CDR3 terminus, with the missing tail filled in from the germline J gene. The J gene is TRBJ2-5, the V gene TRBV7-2, with TRBD2 matching over 8 bases. Germline V gene data show CDR1 as SGHTA and CDR2 as FQGNSA. V shed 6 bases and J 2 bases; nucleotides not matched to a gene: 5. The CDR3 is made up of 14 amino acids. Here the CDR3 reads CASSPAGEQETQYF. The CDR3 DNA, read in part, is TGTGCCAGCAGTCCAGCGGGGGAGCAAGAGACC. Drawing the rest from reference TRBV7-2 and TRBJ2-5, the complete variable domain is GAGVSQSPSNKVTEKGKDVELRCDPISGHTALYWYRQSLGQGLEFLIYFQGNSAPDKSGLPSDRFSAERTGGSVSTLTIQRTQQEDSAVYLCASSPAGEQETQYFGPGTRLLVL.

A word on this clone: The read terminates 3 residues before the CDR3 end, so the remaining end is supplied by the germline J gene. The chain uses TRBV20-1 and TRBJ1-3; the D is unclear. Looked up from germline, CDR1 is DFQATT and CDR2 is SNEGSKA (reference sequence). There are 15 residues in the CDR3. V was trimmed by 0 bases and J by 2 bases, leaving 11 bases between them. Partial CDR3 DNA: TGCAGTGCTAGAGAAGGCAGCGACCCTGGAAACACC. Translation gives CSAREGSDPGNT. In full, the CDR3 reads CSAREGSDPGNTIYF.

CDR3 in amino acids: CASSLVEGETQYF. Partial CDR3 DNA: TGTGCCAGCAGCTTAGTTGAGGGAGAGACC. This chain uses TRBV7-9 with TRBJ2-5; the D gene is possibly TRBD2 (5 bases). The CDR3 extends 3 residues past the end of the read, so its final part is completed from the germline J gene. From germline, CDR1 is SEHNR and CDR2 FQNEAQ (reference sequence). V shed 1 base and J shed 4 bases, with 7 bases lying between them. CDR3 length equals 13 residues.

On this clone: Coverage ceases 3 residues before the CDR3 finishes, and the germline J gene fills in the end. The genes are TRBV5-3 and TRBJ2-5; 12 bases map to TRBD1. TRBV5-3 is placed among ORFs of uncertain function. CDR3 length equals 15 residues. V shed 4 bases and J 3 bases; nucleotides not matched to a gene: 4. The CDR3 here is CARSRDRGREETQYF. CDR3 bases read: TGTGCCAGAAGCAGGGACAGGGGGCGAGAAGAGACC.

About this clone: The missing CDR3 end, 3 residues past where the read stops, is filled in from the germline J gene. This sequence joins TRBV5-1 and TRBJ2-1; 7 bases fit TRBD2. V lost 5 bases to trimming and J lost 6 bases; unmatched junction nucleotides: 11. Germline values: CDR1 SGHRS, CDR2 YFSETQ. CDR3 length: 15 amino acids. The sequenced part of the CDR3 DNA is TGCGCCAGCAGGGCGAGGCTAGCGGTGGTCAATGAG. Translating gives CASRARLAVVNE. The entire CDR3 reads CASRARLAVVNEQFF. Full variable domain (rest looked up from reference TRBV5-1 and TRBJ2-1): KAGVTQTPRYLIKTRGQQVTLSCSPISGHRSVSWYQQTPGQGLQFLFEYFSETQRNKGNFPGRFSGRQFSNSRSEMNVSTLELGDSALYLCASRARLAVVNEQFFGPGTRLTVL.

In the case of this clone: The read ends 3 residues before the CDR3 terminus; that terminus is restored from the germline J gene. The V call is TRBV18, the J call TRBJ1-2; 7 bases line up with TRBD1. In germline, CDR1 is KGHSH, CDR2 LQKENI. The length of the CDR3 is 15 residues. The CDR3: CASSPTGADSYDYTF. Partial CDR3 DNA: TGTGCCAGCTCCCCAACAGGGGCCGATTCCTACGAC.

Details on this clone: The CDR3 end is not reached by the read, which stops 3 residues before it; the germline J gene fills it in. The V call is TRBV6-2 or TRBV6-3, the J call TRBJ1-5; 9 positions agree with TRBD1. CDR1 and CDR2 (germline): MNHEY, SVGEGT. The CDR3 is made up of 15 amino acids. V trimming: 5 bases; J trimming: 2 bases; junction bases outside the gene matches: 4. CDR3 bases read: TGTGCCAGCAGTCTCCGGGACAGGGGCAATCAGCCC. Translating gives CASSLRDRGNQP. The whole CDR3 protein reads CASSLRDRGNQPQHF.

Note on this clone: The CDR3 is cut off 3 residues early in the read; its end comes from the germline J gene. The chain combines TRBV12-3 or TRBV12-4 with TRBJ2-7, with 7 bases lining up with TRBD2. V shed 3 bases and J 5 bases; nucleotides not matched to a gene: 19. The CDR3 is 18 amino acids. The CDR3 reads CASSFYPFGGRSDNEQYF. The sequenced CDR3 bases are TGTGCCAGCAGTTTTTATCCCTTTGGCGGGAGATCTGATAACGAG.

This clone ranks as medium-sized (0.01 to 0.1%) in terms of frequency. Coverage ceases 3 residues before the CDR3 finishes, and the germline J gene fills in the end. V and J are TRBV18 and TRBJ2-3; possibly TRBD2 for D (6 bases). The CDR3 runs 14 residues. With 3 bases removed from V and 2 bases from J, the gap between germline ends came to 9 bases. Per germline, CDR1 KGHSH and CDR2 LQKENI. CDR3 sequence reads: CASSPAGYTDTQYF. CDR3 bases read: TGTGCCAGCTCACCCGCGGGGTACACAGATACG.

Of note for this clone: The read falls 3 residues short of the CDR3 end, and the missing part is taken from the germline J gene. The chain recombines TRBV19 with TRBJ1-5, with 8 nucleotides matching TRBD1. V lost 5 bases, J lost 6 bases, and 9 bases stayed unmatched. In germline, CDR1 is LNHDA, CDR2 SQIVND (reference sequence). The CDR3 is made up of 15 amino acids. CDR3 residues: CASSVTGGPGQPQHF. The sequenced CDR3 bases are TGTGCCAGTAGTGTTACAGGGGGTCCCGGTCAGCCC. Looking up the rest from reference TRBV19 and TRBJ1-5 gives the full variable domain: DGGITQSPKYLFRKEGQNVTLSCEQNLNHDAMYWYRQDPGQGLRLIYYSQIVNDFQKGDIAEGYSVSREKKESFPLTVTSAQKNPTAFYLCASSVTGGPGQPQHFGDGTRLSIL.

Regarding this clone: Relative to the germline gene, one junction end is altered; a read error may explain this. The read ends 3 residues early relative to the CDR3; the germline J gene fills the gap. The gene calls are TRBV4-2 and TRBJ1-1; TRBD1 matches 11 bases. CDR1 and CDR2 (germline): LGHNA, YNFKEQ. CDR3 length equals 14 residues. CDR3 amino acids: CASSQDRGRTEAFF. The CDR3 DNA, read in part, is TGCGCCAGCAGCCAGGACAGGGGGCGTACTGAA.

Details on this clone: Read coverage stops 3 residues before the CDR3 terminus; the germline J gene supplies the remainder. The chain joins TRBV6-4 to TRBJ1-2; 7 positions match TRBD1. The CDR3 has 13 amino acids. The germline V gene encodes CDR1 MRHNA and CDR2 SNTAGT. Partial CDR3 DNA: TGTGCCAGCAGTGACTCCGGGACAGAGTTA. It is translated as CASSDSGTEL. The full CDR3 protein reads CASSDSGTELYTF.

A note on this clone: The read stops 3 residues short of the end of the CDR3; the missing end is completed from the germline J gene. The chain uses TRBV7-3 and TRBJ1-1; tentatively, D is TRBD1 (5 bases). This CDR3 is built from 14 residues. CDR1 and CDR2 (germline): SGHTA, FQGTGA. Trimming took off 3 bases at V and 4 bases at J, with 12 bases between the two ends. CDR3 sequence: CASSFTVGGTEAFF. Incomplete CDR3 DNA: TGTGCCAGCAGCTTCACGGTGGGGGGCACTGAA. Together with reference TRBV7-3 and TRBJ1-1, the CDR3 gives the full variable domain: GAGVSQTPSNKVTEKGKYVELRCDPISGHTALYWYRQSLGQGPEFLIYFQGTGAADDSGLPNDRFFAVRPEGSVSTLKIQRTERGDSAVYLCASSFTVGGTEAFFGQGTRLTVV.

A remark on this clone: The read comes to an end 3 residues before the CDR3 does, leaving the germline J gene to fill in the end. The rearrangement joins TRBV5-6 to TRBJ2-5, with D unclear. The CDR3 sequence is 12 residues long. Germline-derived CDR1 and CDR2 are SGHDT and YYEEEE. The CDR3: CASSFSTDTQYF. The CDR3 bases that were read are TGTGCCAGCAGCTTCTCCACAGATACC.